The 31 T cell receptor beta chains below come from one sample, sequenced in a study of blood T cell repertoires in COVID-19. Here immunoSEQ multiplex PCR was the method, and the copy in TCRdb shows in-frame clones only, minus some. The sample gives about 110,000 clones, about 80% of which show up once; just over 4% is in the top ten. The sequenced material came from peripheral blood. Source of these receptors: a woman in her 70s with acute or convalescent COVID-19.

This chain joins TRBV5-5 and TRBJ1-1; 7 bases map to TRBD1. This CDR3 comprises 15 residues. The J segment lost 5 bases and the V segment lost 0 bases, leaving 7 bases of the junction unmatched. Germline CDR1 and CDR2: SGHKS and YYEKEE (reference sequence). This CDR3 is CASSLDLQGRTEAFF. In DNA, the CDR3 is TGTGCCAGCAGCTTGGACCTACAGGGGAGAACTGAAGCTTTCTTT.

This rearrangement joins TRBV27 to TRBJ2-1; 8 bases fit TRBD2. The CDR3 sequence is 14 residues long. Germline values: CDR1 MNHEY, CDR2 SMNVEV (reference sequence). J gave up 7 bases and V 10 bases, and 12 bases lay outside the gene matches. The CDR3, as DNA: TGTGCCACTTCGGGATGGTCGGGAGGGAATGAGCAGTTCTTC. Translation: CATSGWSGGNEQFF.

The chain has TRBV2 and TRBJ1-5; TRBD1 matches at 9 bases. This CDR3 is 16 amino acids long. V shed 0 bases, J shed 7 bases, and the junction held 7 bases outside the gene matches. Germline CDR1 reads SNHLY; CDR2 reads FYNNEI. The CDR3 bases are TGTGCCAGCAGTGAAGCGGGACAGGGTTTAGGCCAGCCCCAGCATTTT. It codes for CASSEAGQGLGQPQHF.

This clone has only one observation. The V call is TRBV2, the J call TRBJ2-2; D is perhaps TRBD2 (6 bases). Trimming took 4 bases from V and 5 from J, leaving 11 bases between them. The CDR3 is 14 amino acids. Germline assignment: CDR1 SNHLY and CDR2 FYNNEI. CDR3 in amino acids: CASSVLEGTGELFF. CDR3 DNA sequence: TGTGCCAGCAGTGTGCTGGAGGGAACCGGGGAGCTGTTTTTT.

V usage is TRBV10-3 and J usage is TRBJ2-1; TRBD2 agrees at 9 bases. There are 15 residues in the CDR3. The junction had 8 bases not matched to a gene; V was cut back by 4 bases and J by 7 bases. Germline V gives CDR1 ENHRY, CDR2 SYGVKD. CDR3 residues: CAISAAGGFRNEQFF. CDR3 nucleotide sequence: TGTGCCATCAGTGCAGCGGGAGGTTTTAGGAATGAGCAGTTCTTC.

This clone was seen once. The rearrangement uses TRBV28 and TRBJ1-5; the D gene is possibly TRBD1 (5 bases). CDR3 length equals 14 residues. Germline CDR1 is MDHEN and CDR2 is SYDVKM. V was trimmed by 2 bases and J by 5 bases, leaving 10 bases between them. The CDR3 DNA reads as TGTGCCAGCAGTTTACCCCCAGGGTATCAGCCCCAGCATTTT. Amino acid sequence: CASSLPPGYQPQHF.

This chain connects TRBV9 to TRBJ1-5; TRBD1 aligns across 7 bases. This CDR3 is 21 amino acids long. Per the germline V gene, CDR1 is SGDLS and CDR2 is YYNGEE. V trimming: 5 bases; J trimming: 3 bases; junction bases outside the gene matches: 26. For the CDR3, the DNA is TGTGCCAGCAGGATCGCCCCCACCGGGACAGAGATCAATCAAAACAATCAGCCCCAGCATTTT. Translation: CASRIAPTGTEINQNNQPQHF.

The J gene is TRBJ1-2, the V gene TRBV2, with a weak D call TRBD1 (6 bases). From germline, CDR1 is SNHLY and CDR2 FYNNEI. This CDR3 is built from 17 residues. V gave up 4 bases and J gave up 8 bases, with 26 bases separating them. The CDR3 DNA follows: TGTGCCAGCAGTGGACCAGGGGAAGTAGGGGTTAGTGGAGGCTACACCTTC. Translated, it gives CASSGPGEVGVSGGYTF.

The V call is TRBV30, the J call TRBJ2-1, with 14 bases that match TRBD2. V shed 3 bases and J 9 bases; nucleotides not matched to a gene: 4. Per germline, CDR1 GTSNPN and CDR2 SVGIG (reference sequence). The CDR3 runs to 14 residues. This chain's CDR3 is CAWSPGLAGVEQFF. CDR3 nucleotides: TGTGCCTGGAGCCCGGGACTAGCGGGAGTTGAGCAGTTCTTC.

The rearrangement joins TRBV6-5 to TRBJ1-2, with 9 bases aligning to TRBD1. In germline, CDR1 is MNHEY, CDR2 SVGAGI. V lost 6 bases, J lost 4 bases, and 3 bases stayed unmatched. The CDR3 contains 13 residues. CDR3 loop: CASRETGGYGYTF. The CDR3 DNA is TGTGCCAGCAGAGAGACAGGGGGCTATGGCTACACCTTC.

The chain carries TRBV12-2 and TRBJ2-5; TRBD2, as called in the table, went unchecked against the DNA. TRBV12-2 is classified as a pseudogene. The CDR3 covers 20 residues. Here the CDR3 reads CASRLTPRGHQLTNQETQYF. The CDR3 DNA is TGTGCAAGTCGCTTAACCCCTCGGGGTCACCAACTAACTAATCAAGAGACCCAGTACTTC.

The rearrangement links TRBV3-1 (or the pseudogene TRBV3-2) to TRBJ1-5; a possible D gene is TRBD1 (5 bases). Germline V gives CDR1 LGHDT, CDR2 YNNKEL (reference sequence). Trimming took 4 bases from V and 6 from J, leaving 16 bases between them. The CDR3 contains 15 residues. CDR3 residues: CASSPFGTLGQPQHF. Here the CDR3 DNA reads TGTGCCAGCAGCCCGTTCGGGACTCTCGGTCAGCCCCAGCATTTT.

The chain carries TRBV27 and TRBJ2-6; tentatively, D is TRBD1 (6 bases). The germline V gene encodes CDR1 MNHEY and CDR2 SMNVEV (reference sequence). Trimming shortened V by 5 bases and J by 0 bases, and 8 bases separated the two germline ends. This CDR3 has 15 residues. In DNA, the CDR3 is TGTGCCAGCAGTAGAGGGGGCTCTGGGGCCAACGTCCTGACTTTC. Protein: CASSRGGSGANVLTF.

The chain carries TRBV5-6 and TRBJ2-1; TRBD2 matches 11 bases. J was trimmed by 6 bases and V by 4 bases; bases with no gene match: 9. The CDR3 is 16 residues long. Germline V gene data show CDR1 as SGHDT and CDR2 as YYEEEE. CDR3 sequence: CASSVDGTSGINEQFF. CDR3 sequence (DNA): TGTGCCAGCAGCGTGGACGGGACTAGCGGCATCAATGAGCAGTTCTTC.

The chain is built from TRBV2 and TRBJ1-6; 9 bases map to TRBD1. CDR1 and CDR2 (germline): SNHLY, FYNNEI. V was pared by 3 bases and J by 9 bases, with 3 bases of the junction left unmatched. This CDR3 has 14 residues. The CDR3 DNA reads as TGTGCCAGCAGTGACCAGGGACAGGGTTCACCCCTCCACTTT. It is translated as CASSDQGQGSPLHF.

This clone was found once. J is TRBJ1-3 and V is TRBV5-1, with a weak D call TRBD1 (6 bases). CDR1 and CDR2 from the germline V gene are SGHRS and YFSETQ. This CDR3 is 17 amino acids long. V was shortened by 0 bases and J by 10 bases, with 23 bases between the two germline ends. The DNA of the CDR3 is TGCGCCAGCAGCTTGGGAGAGCACACAGGGCGGTCGAGAACCATATATTTT. Translating gives CASSLGEHTGRSRTIYF.

The V gene is TRBV7-9, the J gene TRBJ2-2; D call uncertain. Trimming took 3 bases from V and 6 from J, leaving 11 bases between them. The germline CDR1 and CDR2 sequences are SEHNR and FQNEAQ (reference sequence). There are 14 residues in the CDR3. As DNA, the CDR3 is TGTGCCAGCAGCTTGAGTGCTGCGCCCGGGGAGCTGTTTTTT. Its protein product is CASSLSAAPGELFF.

V is TRBV13 and J is TRBJ2-7; D perhaps matches TRBD1 (5 bases). Germline-derived CDR1 and CDR2 are PRHDT and FYEKMQ (reference sequence). The CDR3 covers 14 residues. V lost 1 base and J lost 0, with 7 bases in between. The CDR3 bases are TGTGCCAGCAGCTTAGCCAGGGCCTCCTACGAGCAGTACTTC. It yields the protein CASSLARASYEQYF.

The chain carries TRBV7-2 and TRBJ1-4, with D possibly matching TRBD1 (6 bases). The CDR3 is 15 amino acids. V was pared by 6 bases and J by 8 bases, with 19 bases between. Per the germline V gene, CDR1 is SGHTA and CDR2 is FQGNSA. As DNA, the CDR3 is TGTGCCAGCAGTTCCTTGCGGGGGGCTCAAGAAAAACTGTTTTTT. Amino acids: CASSSLRGAQEKLFF. Full variable domain (outside the CDR3, taken from reference TRBV7-2 and TRBJ1-4): GAGVSQSPSNKVTEKGKDVELRCDPISGHTALYWYRQSLGQGLEFLIYFQGNSAPDKSGLPSDRFSAERTGGSVSTLTIQRTQQEDSAVYLCASSSLRGAQEKLFFGSGTQLSVL.

The chain has TRBV7-8 and TRBJ2-1; 7 bases fit TRBD2. CDR1 and CDR2 from the germline V gene are SGHVS and FQNEAQ. The CDR3 is 15 residues long. J gave up 7 bases and V 3 bases, and 9 bases lay outside the gene matches. The CDR3 nucleotides read TGTGCCAGCAGCTTTTCCCGGGAGGTGTGGAATGAGCAGTTCTTC. Amino acids: CASSFSREVWNEQFF.

This sequence joins TRBV18 and TRBJ1-2, with D perhaps matching TRBD1 (5 bases). The germline V gene encodes CDR1 KGHSH and CDR2 LQKENI. This CDR3 is built from 12 residues. V was clipped by 4 bases and J by 8 bases, with 11 bases between them. The CDR3 loop is CASSQGEGGYTF. The CDR3 DNA reads as TGTGCCAGCTCACAAGGGGAAGGCGGCTACACCTTC. The entire variable domain, with the rest obtained from reference TRBV18 and TRBJ1-2, is as follows: NAGVMQNPRHLVRRRGQEARLRCSPMKGHSHVYWYRQLPEEGLKFMVYLQKENIIDESGMPKERFSAEFPKEGPSILRIQQVVRGDSAAYFCASSQGEGGYTFGSGTRLTVV.

The chain combines TRBV7-2 with TRBJ1-4; TRBD1 agrees at 9 bases. V lost 3 bases and J lost 5; bases outside the gene matches: 4. The CDR3 has 15 amino acids. Germline V gene sequence: CDR1 SGHTA, CDR2 FQGNSA. The CDR3 DNA sequence: TGTGCCAGCAGCTTCCCCGGGACAGGGAATGAAAAACTGTTTTTT. This codes for CASSFPGTGNEKLFF.

This chain uses TRBV5-1 with TRBJ2-3; 9 positions agree with TRBD1. This CDR3 region has 15 residues. V lost 0 bases, J lost 3 bases, and 2 bases stayed unmatched. Germline V CDR1 and CDR2: SGHRS, YFSETQ. DNA of the CDR3: TGCGCCAGCAGCTTGGGGGGGACAGGGACAGATACGCAGTATTTT. This gives the protein CASSLGGTGTDTQYF.

This clone has a single count. The gene calls are TRBV4-3 and TRBJ2-2, with TRBD2 matching 12 bases. There are 16 residues in the CDR3. V dropped 5 bases and J dropped 5; count of bases not matched to a gene: 6. Germline CDR1 reads LGHNA; CDR2 reads YSLEER. CDR3 amino acids: CASSALAGGRTGELFF. The CDR3 nucleotides read TGCGCCAGCAGCGCGCTAGCGGGGGGGCGTACCGGGGAGCTGTTTTTT.

This clone was picked up a small number of times. This chain links TRBV6-5 with TRBJ1-1, with D unresolved. V lost 4 bases and J 10 bases, leaving 19 bases between the germline ends. The CDR3 runs to 14 residues. The germline V gene encodes CDR1 MNHEY and CDR2 SVGAGI. This CDR3 is CASSSRLLRRGAFF. The CDR3 DNA reads TGTGCCAGCAGTTCCCGCCTATTAAGGAGAGGAGCTTTCTTT.

CDR3 DNA sequence: TGTGCCAGTAGCCGACAGGGGAGCTCTGGAAACACCATATATTTT. It is translated as CASSRQGSSGNTIYF. The rearrangement links TRBV19 to TRBJ1-3; 8 bases fit TRBD1. The CDR3 extends over 15 amino acids. J was trimmed by 0 bases and V by 6 bases; bases with no gene match: 4. Germline V gene lookup returns CDR1 LNHDA and CDR2 SQIVND (reference sequence).

The V call is TRBV27, the J call TRBJ1-1; 7 positions agree with TRBD1. V lost 3 bases, J lost 6 bases, and 7 bases stayed unmatched. The CDR3 is 14 amino acids. CDR1 and CDR2 (germline): MNHEY, SMNVEV (reference sequence). The CDR3 reads CASSFLTGPSEAFF. CDR3 nucleotides: TGTGCCAGCAGTTTTTTGACAGGGCCATCTGAAGCTTTCTTT.

The gene calls are TRBV7-3 and TRBJ2-3, with 8 bases aligning to TRBD1. V was pared by 3 bases and J by 1 base, with 3 bases of the junction left unmatched. In germline, CDR1 is SGHTA, CDR2 FQGTGA. This CDR3 is 15 amino acids long. DNA for the CDR3: TGTGCCAGCAGCTTTGGACAGGGTGGCACAGATACGCAGTATTTT. This encodes CASSFGQGGTDTQYF.

This clone has more than one count but fewer than ten. The chain uses TRBV15 and TRBJ1-5, with D possibly matching TRBD1 (6 bases). Germline CDR1 reads LNHNV; CDR2 reads YYDKDF (reference sequence). The CDR3 length is 18 residues. Deletions cut 0 bases from V and 1 base from J, with 16 bases between. CDR3 sequence (DNA): TGTGCCACCAGCAGAGACAGGCTGGGGGCTGGAAGCAATCAGCCCCAGCATTTT. This codes for CATSRDRLGAGSNQPQHF.

This rearrangement joins TRBV7-9 to TRBJ1-1, with D perhaps matching TRBD1 (5 bases). This CDR3 is built from 17 residues. From germline, CDR1 is SEHNR and CDR2 FQNEAQ (reference sequence). V was clipped by 0 bases and J by 5 bases, with 19 bases between them. CDR3 residues: CASSLAVTGRGKTEAFF. CDR3 DNA: TGTGCCAGCAGCTTAGCCGTCACGGGGCGGGGAAAAACTGAAGCTTTCTTT.

The chain uses TRBV18 and TRBJ1-5, with D maybe TRBD1 (5 bases). The CDR3 is 16 amino acids. V was cut by 3 bases and J by 5 bases, with 17 bases left in between. The germline gives CDR1 KGHSH, CDR2 LQKENI. In DNA, the CDR3 is TGTGCCAGCTCACCCCAGGGTAGGGGAACGGATCAGCCCCAGCATTTT. Its protein product is CASSPQGRGTDQPQHF.